The 2 T cell receptor beta chains listed next were all sequenced from one sample in a study of blood T cell repertoires in COVID-19. Sequencing used immunoSEQ multiplex PCR; TCRdb keeps in-frame clones, though not all of them. The repertoire has about 180,000 clones, about four fifths of them found once; the top ten carry around 7.3%. Material for sequencing was peripheral blood. These receptors were obtained from a woman in her 70s with COVID-19, enrolled during active disease.

The chain combines TRBV5-6 with TRBJ2-1; 8 nucleotides match TRBD2. The germline V gene has CDR1 SGHDT and CDR2 YYEEEE. This CDR3 is built from 16 residues. The V and J ends lost 4 bases and 3 bases, in that order; junction bases with no gene match: 9. CDR3 protein: CASSRGRGGGYNEQFF. In DNA, the CDR3 is TGTGCCAGCAGCCGCGGTCGGGGGGGCGGCTACAATGAGCAGTTCTTC.

The rearrangement uses TRBV5-1 and TRBJ1-5, with D hard to call. Germline CDR1 and CDR2: SGHRS and YFSETQ. The CDR3 has 17 amino acids. V was pared by 0 bases and J by 1 base, with 14 bases between. The CDR3 loop is CASSLDPSGSSNQPQHF. In DNA, the CDR3 is TGCGCCAGCAGCTTGGACCCTTCAGGTTCCAGCAATCAGCCCCAGCATTTT.